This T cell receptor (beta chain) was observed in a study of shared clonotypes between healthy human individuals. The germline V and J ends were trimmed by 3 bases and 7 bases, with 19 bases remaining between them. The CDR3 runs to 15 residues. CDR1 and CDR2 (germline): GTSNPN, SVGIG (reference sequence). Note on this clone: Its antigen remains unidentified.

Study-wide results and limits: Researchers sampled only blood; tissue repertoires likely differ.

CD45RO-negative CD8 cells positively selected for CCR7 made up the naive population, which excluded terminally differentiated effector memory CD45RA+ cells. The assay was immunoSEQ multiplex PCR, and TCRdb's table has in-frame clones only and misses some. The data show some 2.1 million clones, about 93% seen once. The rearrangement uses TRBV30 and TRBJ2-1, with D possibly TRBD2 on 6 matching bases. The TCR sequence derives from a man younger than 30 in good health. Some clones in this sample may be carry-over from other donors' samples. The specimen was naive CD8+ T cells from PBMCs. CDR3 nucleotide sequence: TGTGCCTGGAGCCCCGGGGGAGAGGTAATGAATGAGCAGTTCTTC. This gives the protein CAWSPGGEVMNEQFF.